Included here is one TCR beta chain sequence, with context. Its antigen is currently unknown. These data originate in a study of shared clonotypes between healthy human individuals. The study, taken as a whole, reports: Sample collection involved blood only; tissue repertoires are likely different.

Recent acute infections and vaccinations were absent in the healthy HIV-negative adult donors. The V and J ends lost 2 bases and 0 bases respectively, with 5 bases between them. Germline V gene lookup returns CDR1 MDHEN and CDR2 SYDVKM. The CDR3 has 14 residues. Amplification in unsorted PBMC replicate PCRs started from around 300 ng DNA, which equals about 33,000 T cell genomes. Only in-frame clones appear in the TCRdb table, and some are missing; sequencing was by immunoSEQ multiplex PCR. Of 450,000 to 500,000 clones in the sample, 81% were seen once. Sequencing used PBMCs. The sequence was obtained from a woman aged 40 to 50 in good health. Some clones in this sample may be carry-over from other donors' samples. The V call is TRBV28, the J call TRBJ1-5; D unresolved. The CDR3: CASSLQISNQPQHF. DNA of the CDR3: TGTGCCAGCAGTTTACAGATTAGCAATCAGCCCCAGCATTTT.